The 15 T cell receptor beta chains below were found in one sample sequenced in a study of cytomegalovirus exposure and HLA in healthy donors. Amplification used 60 Vbeta primers and 13 Jbeta primers. The table came from immunoSEQ multiplex PCR; TCRdb's copy has only in-frame clones and leaves some out. The repertoire includes 150,000 to 180,000 clones, 80% of them detected once, and more than 10% sits in the top ten. Sequencing was performed on PBMCs. The receptors originated from a man under 40 in good health and CMV-seropositive.

The CDR3 nucleotides read TGTGCCAGCAGTACCCGACAGGGCACAGATACGCAGTATTTT. Its protein is CASSTRQGTDTQYF. J is TRBJ2-3 and V is TRBV28, with D maybe TRBD1 (6 bases). CDR1 and CDR2 (germline): MDHEN, SYDVKM. V lost 5 bases to trimming and J lost 1 base, with 10 bases between them. The CDR3 spans 14 residues.

The table lists this clone with a few counts. The chain uses TRBV5-1 and TRBJ1-5, with D hard to call. The CDR3 has 13 residues. Trimming removed 2 bases from V and 3 bases from J, with 6 bases in between. CDR1 is SGHRS, CDR2 YFSETQ, per germline. The CDR3 nucleotides read TGCGCCAGCAGCTTAGGAGTCAATCAGCCCCAGCATTTT. It codes for CASSLGVNQPQHF.

The gene calls are TRBV7-2 and TRBJ1-3; unclear D gene. There are 16 residues in the CDR3. The germline CDR1 and CDR2 sequences are SGHTA and FQGNSA. Between the trimmed V and J ends, which lost 0 bases and 0 bases, there was a span of 9 bases. The CDR3 region is CASSLASVNSGNTIYF. CDR3 coding DNA: TGTGCCAGCAGCTTAGCGAGCGTTAACTCTGGAAACACCATATATTTT.

The V gene is TRBV5-1, the J gene TRBJ2-5, with D possibly TRBD1 on 6 matching bases. The CDR3 spans 13 residues. Trimming shortened V by 4 bases and J by 3 bases, and 10 bases separated the two germline ends. Germline V gene sequence: CDR1 SGHRS, CDR2 YFSETQ. CDR3 DNA sequence: TGCGCCAGCAGCCCGCGGACAGAAGAGACCCAGTACTTC. Its translation: CASSPRTEETQYF. The variable domain in full, with the rest retrieved from reference TRBV5-1 and TRBJ2-5, is KAGVTQTPRYLIKTRGQQVTLSCSPISGHRSVSWYQQTPGQGLQFLFEYFSETQRNKGNFPGRFSGRQFSNSRSEMNVSTLELGDSALYLCASSPRTEETQYFGPGTRLLVL.

Points on this clone: One end of the junction fails to match germline, which may point to a read error. This chain joins TRBV5-4 and TRBJ2-7; 13 positions agree with TRBD2. CDR1 SGHNT and CDR2 YYREEE come from the germline V gene (reference sequence). CDR3 length: 15 residues. The CDR3 DNA reads as TGTGCCAGCAGCCAAGGACTAGCGGGAGTAGGAGAGCAGCACTTC. As protein: CASSQGLAGVGEQHF.

The sample holds a few counts of this clone. The CDR3 loop is CASSPGQGYTEAFF. DNA for the CDR3: TGTGCCAGCAGTCCAGGGCAGGGATACACTGAAGCTTTCTTT. This rearrangement joins TRBV7-3 to TRBJ1-1, with a weak D call TRBD1 (5 bases). The V gene's germline CDR1 is SGHTA and CDR2 FQGTGA. Between the trimmed V and J ends, which lost 6 bases and 3 bases, there was a span of 14 bases. The CDR3 length is 14 residues.

CDR3 coding DNA: TGTGCCAGTAGTGTCCGACAGGGTGACACCATATATTTT. This codes for CASSVRQGDTIYF. The chain uses TRBV19 and TRBJ1-3; TRBD1 matches at 7 bases. After removal of 5 bases from V and 8 bases from J, the junction contained 6 bases not matched to a gene. This CDR3 has 13 amino acids. CDR1 LNHDA and CDR2 SQIVND come from the germline V gene (reference sequence).

The chain has TRBV5-8 and TRBJ1-5, with 7 bases that match TRBD1. Germline V CDR1 and CDR2: SGHTS, YDEGEE. The CDR3 has 15 amino acids. V lost 0 bases, J lost 0 bases, and 0 bases stayed unmatched. CDR3 in DNA: TGTGCCAGCAGCTTGGGACAGGGTAGCAATCAGCCCCAGCATTTT. It yields the protein CASSLGQGSNQPQHF.

V and J are TRBV5-6 and TRBJ1-1, with D perhaps TRBD1 (5 bases). The germline gives CDR1 SGHDT, CDR2 YYEEEE. CDR3 length equals 14 residues. With 0 bases removed from V and 4 bases from J, the gap between germline ends came to 10 bases. The CDR3 bases are TGTGCCAGCAGCTTGGGGGGCTGGGGCACTGAAGCTTTCTTT. Amino acids: CASSLGGWGTEAFF.

The chain links TRBV6-1 to TRBJ2-1; 9 positions match TRBD2. The CDR3 extends over 15 amino acids. CDR1 and CDR2 (germline): MNHNS, SASEGT. V lost 8 bases to trimming and J lost 6 bases; unmatched junction nucleotides: 11. The CDR3 here is CASPGLAGIGNEQFF. The DNA of the CDR3 is TGTGCCAGCCCCGGGCTAGCGGGAATTGGCAATGAGCAGTTCTTC.

The chain uses TRBV5-1 and TRBJ2-1, with TRBD2 matching 7 bases. The CDR3 consists of 13 residues. Trimming removed 0 bases from V and 9 bases from J; junction bases left unmatched: 3. CDR1 is SGHRS and CDR2 is YFSETQ in the germline V gene. The CDR3 here is CASSLAAGVEQFF. The DNA of the CDR3 is TGCGCCAGCAGCTTGGCCGCGGGAGTTGAGCAGTTCTTC.

This clone was observed once. This sample also contains other DNA sequences that code for the same CDR3. The chain is built from TRBV11-2 and TRBJ2-1, with TRBD2 matching over 7 bases. The germline CDR1 and CDR2 sequences are SGHAT and FQNNGV. Trimming removed 1 base from V and 0 bases from J; junction bases left unmatched: 0. CDR3 size: 15 residues. The CDR3 DNA reads as TGTGCCAGCAGCTTAGGCGGGAGCTCCTACAATGAGCAGTTCTTC. This encodes CASSLGGSSYNEQFF.

This clone was observed a single time. V usage is TRBV27 and J usage is TRBJ2-5; 8 bases match TRBD2. The V gene's germline CDR1 is MNHEY and CDR2 SMNVEV (reference sequence). The CDR3 contains 14 residues. V lost 6 bases, J lost 1 base, and 4 bases stayed unmatched. The CDR3 loop is CASSLLAAQETQYF. Written as DNA, the CDR3 is TGTGCCAGCAGCCTACTAGCGGCCCAAGAGACCCAGTACTTC.

CDR3 amino acids: CASSEGGSYNEQFF. CDR3 nucleotide sequence: TGTGCCAGCAGTGAGGGGGGCTCCTACAATGAGCAGTTCTTC. The chain links TRBV25-1 to TRBJ2-1; possible D gene TRBD2, 6 bases. Per germline, CDR1 MGHDK and CDR2 SYGVNS. The CDR3 totals 14 residues. Deletions cut 3 bases from V and 0 bases from J, with 6 bases between.

This clone was detected only once. The chain uses TRBV9 and TRBJ2-2, with 11 bases lining up with TRBD2. Germline CDR1 and CDR2: SGDLS and YYNGEE. V was pared by 6 bases and J by 7 bases, with 5 bases of the junction left unmatched. The CDR3 contains 14 residues. The CDR3 spells CASTRLAGIGELFF. CDR3 sequence (DNA): TGTGCCAGCACGCGACTAGCGGGAATCGGGGAGCTGTTTTTT.